This record looks at one T cell receptor (beta chain) sequence and its context. TCRdb keeps only in-frame clones here, not all; method: immunoSEQ multiplex PCR. Of around 80,000 clones listed, about nine tenths were seen once; the top ten hold less than 0.5%. This sample stems from a study of technical replicates of blood from a few donors. The CDR3 spans 14 residues. Per the germline V gene, CDR1 is SQVTM and CDR2 is ANQGSEA. V usage is TRBV29-1 and J usage is TRBJ2-5; 9 nucleotides agree with TRBD1. The assigned J gene may be wrong: the sequence end matches TRBJ2-7 better. The TCR was taken from a human donor in good health. Sequenced input: T cells isolated from PBMCs. CDR3 sequence reads: CSVEETGGSYEQYF. DNA of the CDR3: TGCAGCGTTGAAGAGACAGGGGGTTCCTACGAGCAGTACTTC.